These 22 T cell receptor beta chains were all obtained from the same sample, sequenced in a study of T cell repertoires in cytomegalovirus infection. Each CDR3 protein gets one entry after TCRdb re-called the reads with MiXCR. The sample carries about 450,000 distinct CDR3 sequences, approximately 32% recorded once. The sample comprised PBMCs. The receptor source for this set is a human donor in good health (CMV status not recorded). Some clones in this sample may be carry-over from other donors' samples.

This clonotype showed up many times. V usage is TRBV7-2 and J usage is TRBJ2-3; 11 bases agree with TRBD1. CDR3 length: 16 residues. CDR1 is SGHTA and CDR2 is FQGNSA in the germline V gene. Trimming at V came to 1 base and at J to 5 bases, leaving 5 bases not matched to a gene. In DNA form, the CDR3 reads TGTGCCAGCAGCTTAGTATGGACAGGGGGCGAAGATACGCAGTATTTT. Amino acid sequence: CASSLVWTGGEDTQYF.

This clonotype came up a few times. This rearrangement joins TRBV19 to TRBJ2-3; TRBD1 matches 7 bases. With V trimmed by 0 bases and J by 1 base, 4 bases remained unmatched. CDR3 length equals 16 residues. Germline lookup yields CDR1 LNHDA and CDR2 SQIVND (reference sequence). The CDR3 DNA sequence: TGTGCCAGTAGTATAGATAATGGACAGGGCACAGATACGCAGTATTTT. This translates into CASSIDNGQGTDTQYF.

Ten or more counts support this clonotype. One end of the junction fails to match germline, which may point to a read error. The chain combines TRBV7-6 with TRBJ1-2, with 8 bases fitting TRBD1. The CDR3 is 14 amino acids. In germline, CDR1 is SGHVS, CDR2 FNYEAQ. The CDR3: CASSLDGAGGPVCF. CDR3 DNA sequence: TGTGCCAGCAGCTTAGATGGGGCAGGGGGCCCTGTTTGTTTC. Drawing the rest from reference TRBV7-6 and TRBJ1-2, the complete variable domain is GAGVSQSPRYKVTKRGQDVALRCDPISGHVSLYWYRQALGQGPEFLTYFNYEAQQDKSGLPNDRFSAERPEGSISTLTIQRTEQRDSAMYRCASSLDGAGGPVCFGSGTRLTVV.

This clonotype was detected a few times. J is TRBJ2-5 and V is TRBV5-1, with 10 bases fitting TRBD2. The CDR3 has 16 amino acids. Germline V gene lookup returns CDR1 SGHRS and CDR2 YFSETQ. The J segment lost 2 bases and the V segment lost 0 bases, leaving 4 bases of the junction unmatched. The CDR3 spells CASSLVTSGQQETQYF. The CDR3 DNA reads TGCGCCAGCAGCTTGGTGACTAGCGGGCAACAAGAGACCCAGTACTTC.

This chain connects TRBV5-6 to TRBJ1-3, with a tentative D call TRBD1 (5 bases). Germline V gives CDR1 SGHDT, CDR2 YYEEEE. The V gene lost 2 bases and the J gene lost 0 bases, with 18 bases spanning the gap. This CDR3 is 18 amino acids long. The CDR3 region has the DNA TGTGCCAGCAGCTTCTGGGGACCTTTCTCGTACTCTGGAAACACCATATATTTT. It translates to CASSFWGPFSYSGNTIYF.

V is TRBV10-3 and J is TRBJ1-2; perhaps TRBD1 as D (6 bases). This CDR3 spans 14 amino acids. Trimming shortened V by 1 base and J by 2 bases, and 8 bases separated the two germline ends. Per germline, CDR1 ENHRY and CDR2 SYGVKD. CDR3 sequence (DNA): TGTGCCATCAGTGAGTTAGGACAGAACTATGGCTACACCTTC. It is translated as CAISELGQNYGYTF.

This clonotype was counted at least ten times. The CDR3 DNA reads TGTGCCAGCAGCTCCGAGGCTCTAGCGGGGGTGACCGTCGGGGAGCTGTTTTTT. Its protein is CASSSEALAGVTVGELFF. The chain carries TRBV7-2 and TRBJ2-2; TRBD2 aligns across 10 bases. The CDR3 contains 18 residues. Trimming removed 4 bases from V and 7 bases from J; junction bases left unmatched: 15. Per germline, CDR1 SGHTA and CDR2 FQGNSA.

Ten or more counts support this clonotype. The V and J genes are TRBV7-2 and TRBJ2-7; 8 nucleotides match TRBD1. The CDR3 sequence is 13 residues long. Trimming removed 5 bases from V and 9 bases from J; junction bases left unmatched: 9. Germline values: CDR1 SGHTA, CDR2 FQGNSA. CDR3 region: CASSEGGRGLQYF. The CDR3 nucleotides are TGTGCCAGCAGCGAAGGAGGCAGGGGGCTGCAGTACTTC.

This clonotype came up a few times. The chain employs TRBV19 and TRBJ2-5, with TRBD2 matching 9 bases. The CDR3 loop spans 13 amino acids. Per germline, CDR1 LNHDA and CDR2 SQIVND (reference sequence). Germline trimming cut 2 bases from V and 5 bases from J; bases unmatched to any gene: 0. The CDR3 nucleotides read TGTGCCAGTAGTATAACTAGCGGGGAGACCCAGTACTTC. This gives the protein CASSITSGETQYF.

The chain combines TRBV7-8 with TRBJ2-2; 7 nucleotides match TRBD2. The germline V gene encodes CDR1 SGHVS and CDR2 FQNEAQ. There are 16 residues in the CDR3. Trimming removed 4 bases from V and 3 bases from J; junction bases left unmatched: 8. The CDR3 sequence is CASSSIARGDTGELFF. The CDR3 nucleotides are TGTGCCAGCAGCTCTATAGCACGGGGGGACACCGGGGAGCTGTTTTTT.

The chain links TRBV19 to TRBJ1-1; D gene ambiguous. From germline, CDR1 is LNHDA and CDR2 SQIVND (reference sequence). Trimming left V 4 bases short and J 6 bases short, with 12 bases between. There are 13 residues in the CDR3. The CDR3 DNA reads TGTGCCAGTAGTAGGGGTGAACAGTCTGAAGCTTTCTTT. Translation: CASSRGEQSEAFF. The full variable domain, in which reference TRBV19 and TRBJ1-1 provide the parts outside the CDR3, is DGGITQSPKYLFRKEGQNVTLSCEQNLNHDAMYWYRQDPGQGLRLIYYSQIVNDFQKGDIAEGYSVSREKKESFPLTVTSAQKNPTAFYLCASSRGEQSEAFFGQGTRLTVV.

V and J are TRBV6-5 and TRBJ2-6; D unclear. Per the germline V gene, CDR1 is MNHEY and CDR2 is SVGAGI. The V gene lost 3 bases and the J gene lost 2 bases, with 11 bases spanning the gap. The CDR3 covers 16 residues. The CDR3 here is CASSYRSWAGANVLTF. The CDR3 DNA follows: TGTGCCAGCAGTTATCGCTCTTGGGCTGGGGCCAACGTCCTGACTTTC.

CDR3 residues: CASSISGGPLNEQFF. The CDR3 DNA is TGTGCCAGTAGTATTAGCGGGGGGCCGCTCAATGAGCAGTTCTTC. This sequence joins TRBV19 and TRBJ2-1; 10 nucleotides align to TRBD2. This CDR3 region has 15 residues. Per germline, CDR1 LNHDA and CDR2 SQIVND (reference sequence). J was trimmed by 6 bases and V by 3 bases; bases with no gene match: 5.

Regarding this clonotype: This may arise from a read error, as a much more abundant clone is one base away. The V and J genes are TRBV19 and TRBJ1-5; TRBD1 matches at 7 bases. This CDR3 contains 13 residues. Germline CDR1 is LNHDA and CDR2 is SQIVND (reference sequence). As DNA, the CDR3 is TGTGCCAGTTCCTGGACAGGCAATCAGCCCAAGCATTTT. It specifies CASSWTGNQPKHF.

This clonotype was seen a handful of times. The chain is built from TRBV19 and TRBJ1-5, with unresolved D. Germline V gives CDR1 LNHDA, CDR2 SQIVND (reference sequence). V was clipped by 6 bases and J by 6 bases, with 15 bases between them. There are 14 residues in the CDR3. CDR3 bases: TGTGCCAGTAGCCGACACGGAGTGGGTCAGCCCCAGCATTTT. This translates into CASSRHGVGQPQHF.

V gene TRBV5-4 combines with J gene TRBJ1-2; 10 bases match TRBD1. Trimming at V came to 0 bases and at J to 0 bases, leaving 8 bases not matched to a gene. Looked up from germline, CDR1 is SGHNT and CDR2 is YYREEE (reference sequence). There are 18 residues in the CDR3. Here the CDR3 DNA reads TGTGCCAGCAGCTTGGGTGGGGACAGGGGACGACCTAACTATGGCTACACCTTC. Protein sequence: CASSLGGDRGRPNYGYTF.

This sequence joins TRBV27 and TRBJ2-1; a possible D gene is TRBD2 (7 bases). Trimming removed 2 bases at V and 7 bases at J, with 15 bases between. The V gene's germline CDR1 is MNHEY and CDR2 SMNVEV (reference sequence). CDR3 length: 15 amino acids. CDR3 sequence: CASSLVAGALNEQFF. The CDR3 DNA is TGTGCCAGCAGTTTAGTGGCGGGGGCTCTGAATGAGCAGTTCTTC.

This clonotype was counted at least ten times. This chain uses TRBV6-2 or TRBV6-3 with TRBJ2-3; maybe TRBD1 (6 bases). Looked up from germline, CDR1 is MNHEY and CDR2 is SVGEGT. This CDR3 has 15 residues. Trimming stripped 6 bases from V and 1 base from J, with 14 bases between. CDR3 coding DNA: TGTGCCAGCAGCGGACAGACGTCGCGCACAGATACGCAGTATTTT. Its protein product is CASSGQTSRTDTQYF.

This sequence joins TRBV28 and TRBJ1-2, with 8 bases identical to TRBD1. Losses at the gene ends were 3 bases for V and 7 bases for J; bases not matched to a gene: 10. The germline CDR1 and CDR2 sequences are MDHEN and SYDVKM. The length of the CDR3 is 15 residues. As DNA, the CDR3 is TGTGCCAGCAGTTTGGCCCGCGGACAGGGCCTTGGCTACACCTTC. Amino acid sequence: CASSLARGQGLGYTF.

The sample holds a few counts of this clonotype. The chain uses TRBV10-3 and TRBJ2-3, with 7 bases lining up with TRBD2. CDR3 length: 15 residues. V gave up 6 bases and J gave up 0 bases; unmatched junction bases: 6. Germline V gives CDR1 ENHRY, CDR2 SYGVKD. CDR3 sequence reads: CAISPLLASTDTQYF. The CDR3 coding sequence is TGTGCCATCAGCCCGCTACTAGCGAGCACAGATACGCAGTATTTT.

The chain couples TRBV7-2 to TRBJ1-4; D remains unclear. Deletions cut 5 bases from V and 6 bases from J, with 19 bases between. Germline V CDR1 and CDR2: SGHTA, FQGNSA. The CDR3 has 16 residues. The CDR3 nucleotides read TGTGCCAGCAGCCCCGGTGTAGGGATTCGCCATGAAAAACTGTTTTTT. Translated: CASSPGVGIRHEKLFF. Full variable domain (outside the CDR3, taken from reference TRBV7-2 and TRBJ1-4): GAGVSQSPSNKVTEKGKDVELRCDPISGHTALYWYRQSLGQGLEFLIYFQGNSAPDKSGLPSDRFSAERTGGSVSTLTIQRTQQEDSAVYLCASSPGVGIRHEKLFFGSGTQLSVL.

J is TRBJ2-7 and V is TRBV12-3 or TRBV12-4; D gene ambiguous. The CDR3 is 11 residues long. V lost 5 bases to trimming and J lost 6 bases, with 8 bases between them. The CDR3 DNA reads TGTGCCAGCAGTCCGGACGGCGAGCAGTACTTC. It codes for CASSPDGEQYF.